This TCR beta chain emerged from a study of blood T cell repertoires in COVID-19. Study-level information: The analysed material was cDNA or gDNA that came from T cells, B-cell-depleted T cells, or PBMCs.

This CDR3 region has 16 residues. V lost 0 bases and J 3 bases, leaving 15 bases between the germline ends. The germline V gene encodes CDR1 SGHVS and CDR2 FQNEAQ. Residents of 24 US areas, aged about 18 to 95 years, made up the participants. Participants in the exposed group had met a COVID-19 case in the 2 weeks before joining the study. Some clones are missing from TCRdb's copy, which holds only in-frame ones; the method was immunoSEQ multiplex PCR. The table includes about 140,000 clones, about 80% detected once. This receptor was taken from a woman between 18 and 29 years old who had been exposed to COVID-19. What was sequenced was PBMCs or T cells enriched from blood (not recorded which). The chain is built from TRBV7-8 and TRBJ2-7; the D gene is possibly TRBD1 (7 bases). The CDR3 nucleotides are TGTGCCAGCAGCTTAGCGTGGGCAGGGGGAGGCTACGAGCAGTACTTC. This gives the protein CASSLAWAGGGYEQYF.